This paragraph covers one T cell receptor (beta chain) sequence. The antigen remains undetermined. The source material, RNA transcripts, was used to amplify TCR beta CDR3 regions. The HTBI primer set served for first-round RT-PCR of the TCR CDR3. One entry per CDR3 protein, called by TCRdb with MiXCR from the multiplex PCR reads. The data hold hundreds of thousands of distinct CDR3 sequences, with under 25% observed a single time. V lost 0 bases and J lost 5, with 9 bases in between. Germline V gives CDR1 SGHKS, CDR2 YYEKEE (reference sequence). This CDR3 is 13 amino acids long. The data were obtained in a study of T cells in Graves' hyperthyroidism and ophthalmopathy. Whole-study results and caveats: Among clonotypes expanded in thyroid above 0.001, most were also found in blood.

The chain recombines TRBV5-5 with TRBJ2-7, with D unclear. The sample was blood. This sequence was found in a woman aged 70 to 79 with Graves' ophthalmopathy. The chain's CDR3 is CASSLEVIDEQYF. The CDR3 coding sequence is TGTGCCAGCAGCTTGGAGGTAATCGACGAGCAGTACTTC.